Presented here are 10 T cell receptor beta chains from one specimen sequenced in a study of T cells after yellow fever vaccination. TCRdb reprocessed the 5' RACE reads via MiXCR and lists one record per CDR3 protein. The sample shows roughly 400,000 distinct CDR3 sequences, 18% of them seen only once. Material: PBMCs, obtained before the yellow fever booster vaccination. The receptors derive from a man younger than 30 who received the YFV17D yellow fever vaccine.

This clonotype was seen many times. This chain joins TRBV12-3 or TRBV12-4 and TRBJ1-1; D gene uncertain. V gave up 3 bases and J gave up 1 base, with 6 bases separating them. The CDR3 has 13 amino acids. For the CDR3, the DNA is TGTGCCAGCAGTTTCGCCGGGAACACTGAAGCTTTCTTT. This sequence encodes CASSFAGNTEAFF.

The genes are TRBV4-1 and TRBJ2-3; D call uncertain. Germline CDR1 MGHRA, CDR2 YSYEKL. The CDR3 contains 14 residues. V dropped 1 base and J dropped 2 bases, with 7 bases sitting between them. The CDR3 region has the DNA TGCGCCAGCAGCCAAGTCGCATTCACAGATACGCAGTATTTT. Encoded protein: CASSQVAFTDTQYF.

This clonotype has just a few counts. The chain employs TRBV3-1 and TRBJ1-2; D unclear. Trimming stripped 7 bases from V and 3 bases from J, with 12 bases between. Looked up from germline, CDR1 is LGHDT and CDR2 is YNNKEL (reference sequence). CDR3 length equals 13 residues. The CDR3 here is CASTKGSYYGYTF. CDR3 DNA sequence: TGTGCCAGCACCAAGGGCTCCTACTATGGCTACACCTTC. Drawing the rest from reference TRBV3-1 and TRBJ1-2, the complete variable domain is DTAVSQTPKYLVTQMGNDKSIKCEQNLGHDTMYWYKQDSKKFLKIMFSYNNKELIINETVPNRFSPKSPDKAHLNLHINSLELGDSAVYFCASTKGSYYGYTFGSGTRLTVV.

This chain joins TRBV5-1 and TRBJ2-3; 11 nucleotides align to TRBD2. The germline CDR1 and CDR2 sequences are SGHRS and YFSETQ. The CDR3 contains 18 residues. J was trimmed by 2 bases and V by 6 bases; bases with no gene match: 14. CDR3 in DNA: TGCGCCAGCAACACTAAGCTAGCGGGGGGCCTCGACACAGATACGCAGTATTTT. It is translated as CASNTKLAGGLDTDTQYF. The variable domain in full, with the rest retrieved from reference TRBV5-1 and TRBJ2-3, is KAGVTQTPRYLIKTRGQQVTLSCSPISGHRSVSWYQQTPGQGLQFLFEYFSETQRNKGNFPGRFSGRQFSNSRSEMNVSTLELGDSALYLCASNTKLAGGLDTDTQYFGPGTRLTVL.

This clonotype turned up a few times. The J gene is TRBJ1-4, the V gene TRBV29-1, with 7 positions matching TRBD1. J lost 7 bases, V lost 7 bases, and 9 bases had no gene match. From germline, CDR1 is SQVTM and CDR2 ANQGSEA. This CDR3 has 13 residues. CDR3 region: CSASGQQAEKLFF. The CDR3 bases are TGCAGCGCCTCGGGACAGCAAGCTGAAAAACTGTTTTTT.

This clonotype turned up a few times. The chain employs TRBV7-6 and TRBJ2-1, with D maybe TRBD2 (5 bases). Between the trimmed V and J ends, which lost 2 bases and 7 bases, there was a span of 12 bases. Looked up from germline, CDR1 is SGHVS and CDR2 is FNYEAQ. The CDR3 length is 14 residues. The CDR3 protein is CASSLRELRNEQFF. CDR3 in DNA: TGTGCCAGCAGCTTAAGGGAGTTAAGGAATGAGCAGTTCTTC.

This clonotype appeared a few times. The rearrangement links TRBV20-1 to TRBJ2-5; 12 positions match TRBD2. The junction had 9 bases not matched to a gene; V was cut back by 2 bases and J by 2 bases. The CDR3 contains 17 residues. Germline V gene lookup returns CDR1 DFQATT and CDR2 SNEGSKA (reference sequence). The CDR3 region is CSARSAQTSGGQETQYF. The CDR3 DNA reads TGCAGTGCTAGATCCGCACAGACTAGCGGGGGACAAGAGACCCAGTACTTC.

V and J are TRBV7-3 and TRBJ2-5, with D tentatively TRBD1 or TRBD2 (7 bases each). CDR3 length: 15 residues. V lost 5 bases and J 5 bases, leaving 18 bases between the germline ends. Germline CDR1 SGHTA, CDR2 FQGTGA. Here the CDR3 DNA reads TGTGCCAGCAGCACCTCAGGGGGGGTTTCGGAGACCCAGTACTTC. Translating gives CASSTSGGVSETQYF.

This clonotype was picked up many times. The genes are TRBV27 and TRBJ1-2, with TRBD1 matching 11 bases. This CDR3 contains 11 residues. CDR1 and CDR2 from the germline V gene are MNHEY and SMNVEV (reference sequence). The trim removed 9 bases at V and 7 bases at J, leaving 1 base unmatched. DNA of the CDR3: TGTGCCAGTGGGACAGGGGGTGGCTACACCTTC. This translates into CASGTGGGYTF.

This clonotype was counted between two and nine times. This chain links TRBV7-9 with TRBJ2-5, with 11 bases aligning to TRBD2. Germline V CDR1 and CDR2: SEHNR, FQNEAQ (reference sequence). V lost 5 bases and J lost 1; bases outside the gene matches: 3. The CDR3 spans 15 residues. The CDR3 region is CASSAGTSGQETQYF. As DNA, the CDR3 is TGTGCCAGCAGCGCCGGGACTAGCGGCCAAGAGACCCAGTACTTC.